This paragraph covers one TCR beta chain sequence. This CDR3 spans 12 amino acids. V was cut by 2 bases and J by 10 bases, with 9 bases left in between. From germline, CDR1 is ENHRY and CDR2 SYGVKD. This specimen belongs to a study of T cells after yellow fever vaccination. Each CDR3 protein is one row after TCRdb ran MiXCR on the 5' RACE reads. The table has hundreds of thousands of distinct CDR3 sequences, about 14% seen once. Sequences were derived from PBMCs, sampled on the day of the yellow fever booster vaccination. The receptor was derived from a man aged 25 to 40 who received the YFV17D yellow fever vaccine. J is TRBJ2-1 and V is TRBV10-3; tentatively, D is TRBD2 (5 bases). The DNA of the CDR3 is TGTGCCATCAGTGAGCCGAGGGCAGAGCAGTTCTTC. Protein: CAISEPRAEQFF.